Presented here are 26 T cell receptor beta chains from one specimen sequenced in a study of shared clonotypes between healthy human individuals. Clones were read by immunoSEQ multiplex PCR, and TCRdb kept only the in-frame ones, dropping some. The table shows roughly 1,000,000 clones, with roughly 74% occurring only once. Source material: memory CD4+ T cells from PBMCs. Subset here: CD45RA-negative fraction. The receptors here all came from a man younger than 35 in good health. Some clones in this sample may be carry-over from other donors' samples.

The CDR3 DNA reads as TGCGCCAGCAGCTCGTCCCCCCCTCAAGAGACCCAGTACTTC. Its translation: CASSSSPPQETQYF. The chain couples TRBV5-1 to TRBJ2-5; D remains unclear. V was clipped by 3 bases and J by 2 bases, with 11 bases between them. In germline, CDR1 is SGHRS, CDR2 YFSETQ. The CDR3 sequence is 14 residues long.

On this clone itself: Being one base from a much bigger clone, this may be a read error. V and J are TRBV7-9 and TRBJ1-1; 8 positions agree with TRBD1. CDR1 is SEHNR and CDR2 is FQNEAQ in the germline V gene (reference sequence). V shed 3 bases, J shed 0 bases, and the junction held 3 bases outside the gene matches. CDR3 length equals 15 residues. The CDR3 coding sequence is TGTGCCAGCAGCTTGCGGACAGGGATGAACACTGAAGCTTTCTTT. As protein: CASSLRTGMNTEAFF.

This clone has only one observation. CDR3 in amino acids: CSSQADPTDTQYF. Here the CDR3 DNA reads TGCAGCTCCCAAGCGGATCCCACAGATACGCAGTATTTT. The V gene is TRBV29-1, the J gene TRBJ2-3; a weak D match, TRBD2 (5 bases). Deletions cut 8 bases from V and 2 bases from J, with 14 bases between. The CDR3 contains 13 residues. Germline loops: CDR1 SQVTM, CDR2 ANQGSEA.

The chain links TRBV4-2 to TRBJ2-2, with 12 nucleotides matching TRBD2. The CDR3 runs to 17 residues. J gave up 4 bases and V 3 bases, and 6 bases lay outside the gene matches. Germline-derived CDR1 and CDR2 are LGHNA and YNFKEQ. The CDR3 here is CASSQASGRASTGELFF. Written as DNA, the CDR3 is TGTGCCAGCAGCCAGGCTAGCGGGAGGGCGAGCACCGGGGAGCTGTTTTTT.

The rearrangement links TRBV4-1 to TRBJ1-1; D is undetermined. Trimming removed 0 bases at V and 1 base at J, with 12 bases between. The CDR3 sequence is 16 residues long. CDR1 and CDR2 from the germline V gene are MGHRA and YSYEKL. CDR3: CASSQDKYIGNTEAFF. CDR3 nucleotide sequence: TGCGCCAGCAGCCAAGACAAGTACATAGGGAACACTGAAGCTTTCTTT.

This clone showed up just once. The V and J genes are TRBV5-5 and TRBJ1-5, with D unresolved. CDR3 length equals 15 residues. Germline lookup yields CDR1 SGHKS and CDR2 YYEKEE (reference sequence). V was trimmed by 4 bases and J by 4 bases, leaving 15 bases between them. This CDR3 is CASSRGNWENQPQHF. DNA of the CDR3: TGTGCCAGCAGCCGTGGAAATTGGGAGAATCAGCCCCAGCATTTT.

This clone was detected only a few times. The chain carries TRBV7-3 and TRBJ2-7, with a weak D call TRBD1 (5 bases). V was pared by 2 bases and J by 5 bases, with 16 bases between. The CDR3 covers 15 residues. In germline, CDR1 is SGHTA, CDR2 FQGTGA. CDR3 region: CASSLYGAPLHEQYF. CDR3 nucleotide sequence: TGTGCCAGCAGCTTATATGGGGCCCCACTACACGAGCAGTACTTC.

Comment on this clone: The identical CDR3 is also encoded by other nucleotide sequences in the sample. V and J are TRBV5-1 and TRBJ2-1, with TRBD2 identical over 11 bases. V trimming: 4 bases; J trimming: 3 bases; junction bases outside the gene matches: 3. Germline V gives CDR1 SGHRS, CDR2 YFSETQ. The CDR3 spans 15 residues. CDR3 coding DNA: TGCGCCAGCAGCACCGGGACTAGCGGCTACAATGAGCAGTTCTTC. It translates to CASSTGTSGYNEQFF. Filled out from reference TRBV5-1 and TRBJ2-1, the complete variable domain reads KAGVTQTPRYLIKTRGQQVTLSCSPISGHRSVSWYQQTPGQGLQFLFEYFSETQRNKGNFPGRFSGRQFSNSRSEMNVSTLELGDSALYLCASSTGTSGYNEQFFGPGTRLTVL.

The chain uses TRBV7-7 and TRBJ2-7, with 9 bases identical to TRBD2. The CDR3 totals 14 residues. Germline assignment: CDR1 SSHAT and CDR2 FNYEAQ (reference sequence). V was pared by 5 bases and J by 4 bases, with 6 bases of the junction left unmatched. CDR3 in DNA: TGTGCCAGCAGCCAGGGGCTAGCGGGGTACGAGCAGTACTTC. Translating it yields CASSQGLAGYEQYF.

In regard to this clone: The identical CDR3 is also encoded by other nucleotide sequences in the sample. The rearrangement links TRBV5-1 to TRBJ2-3; TRBD2 might be the D (6 bases). Per germline, CDR1 SGHRS and CDR2 YFSETQ. V lost 0 bases and J 0 bases, leaving 11 bases between the germline ends. The CDR3 loop spans 16 amino acids. DNA of the CDR3: TGCGCCAGCAGCTTGGCAGGCGGGACTAGCACAGATACGCAGTATTTT. This encodes CASSLAGGTSTDTQYF.

V usage is TRBV6-1 and J usage is TRBJ1-1; no reliable D call. This CDR3 is 13 amino acids long. Germline V gives CDR1 MNHNS, CDR2 SASEGT. Trimming removed 7 bases at V and 0 bases at J, with 9 bases between. The CDR3 sequence: CASMMYLNTEAFF. The CDR3 bases are TGTGCCAGCATGATGTATTTGAACACTGAAGCTTTCTTT.

Concerning this clone itself: Other DNA sequences in this sample translate to the same CDR3. This chain uses TRBV9 with TRBJ2-3; no clear D gene. CDR1 and CDR2 (germline): SGDLS, YYNGEE. The V gene lost 0 bases and the J gene lost 0 bases, with 5 bases spanning the gap. The CDR3 totals 14 residues. CDR3: CASSVGRSTDTQYF. The CDR3 DNA is TGTGCCAGCAGCGTAGGAAGGAGCACAGATACGCAGTATTTT.

This chain connects TRBV30 to TRBJ2-3, with D maybe TRBD1 (5 bases). Trimming pared 2 bases from V and 7 bases from J, leaving 19 bases between. The CDR3 extends over 15 amino acids. Germline lookup yields CDR1 GTSNPN and CDR2 SVGIG (reference sequence). CDR3 in amino acids: CAWSRLLQGENTQYF. The CDR3 coding sequence is TGTGCCTGGAGTCGACTCCTCCAAGGGGAAAATACGCAGTATTTT.

The CDR3 bases are TGCGCCAGCACCGAGGGGCTAGCGGGAGTATATACGCAGTATTTT. This gives the protein CASTEGLAGVYTQYF. This chain connects TRBV5-1 to TRBJ2-3; 10 nucleotides align to TRBD2. Germline CDR1 SGHRS, CDR2 YFSETQ. V was pared by 6 bases and J by 7 bases, with 11 bases of the junction left unmatched. CDR3 length: 15 residues.

This chain connects TRBV27 to TRBJ1-4, with D possibly TRBD1 on 5 matching bases. The CDR3 contains 12 residues. V was clipped by 2 bases and J by 8 bases, with 6 bases between them. Germline V CDR1 and CDR2: MNHEY, SMNVEV (reference sequence). Here the CDR3 DNA reads TGTGCCAGCAGTTTACAGGGAGAAAAACTGTTTTTT. Its protein product is CASSLQGEKLFF. The full variable domain, its missing parts supplied by reference TRBV27 and TRBJ1-4, is EAQVTQNPRYLITVTGKKLTVTCSQNMNHEYMSWYRQDPGLGLRQIYYSMNVEVTDKGDVPEGYKVSRKEKRNFPLILESPSPNQTSLYFCASSLQGEKLFFGSGTQLSVL.

V is TRBV7-8 and J is TRBJ2-1; D not resolved. Germline CDR1 reads SGHVS; CDR2 reads FQNEAQ. The CDR3 has 14 residues. Trimming removed 5 bases from V and 4 bases from J, with 12 bases in between. In DNA form, the CDR3 reads TGTGCCAGCAGCCCCCGGTTTGGATACAATGAGCAGTTCTTC. As protein: CASSPRFGYNEQFF.

The chain is built from TRBV7-8 and TRBJ2-7; 7 bases match TRBD2. The CDR3 loop spans 14 amino acids. The germline gives CDR1 SGHVS, CDR2 FQNEAQ. With 7 bases clipped from V and 5 bases from J, the junction kept 11 bases outside the gene matches. The CDR3 loop reads CASNNAGGSDEQYF. The CDR3 region has the DNA TGTGCCAGCAACAATGCTGGCGGGAGCGACGAGCAGTACTTC.

This clone has at least ten counts. The rearrangement joins TRBV28 to TRBJ2-3; TRBD2 might be the D (6 bases). The V end lost 3 bases, the J end lost 8 bases, and 18 bases lay between the germline ends. The CDR3 totals 15 residues. The germline gives CDR1 MDHEN, CDR2 SYDVKM. In DNA form, the CDR3 reads TGTGCCAGCAGTTTTGTTGGGGCCCGGCGGGGTACGCAGTATTTT. Its protein product is CASSFVGARRGTQYF.

V usage is TRBV15 and J usage is TRBJ1-2, with D tentatively TRBD1 (5 bases). The germline V gene has CDR1 LNHNV and CDR2 YYDKDF (reference sequence). The ends were cut back, 0 bases at V and 7 bases at J, with 12 bases in the middle. The length of the CDR3 is 14 residues. CDR3 region: CATSRDRGQGGYTF. The CDR3 DNA reads as TGTGCCACCAGCAGAGATCGCGGGCAGGGTGGCTACACCTTC.

The chain recombines TRBV28 with TRBJ2-7; D is ambiguous. There are 15 residues in the CDR3. Germline V gives CDR1 MDHEN, CDR2 SYDVKM. V was trimmed by 3 bases and J by 4 bases, leaving 16 bases between them. CDR3 sequence reads: CASSFGSRQRYEQYF. CDR3 bases: TGTGCCAGCAGTTTTGGTAGCCGGCAACGTTACGAGCAGTACTTC.

The rearrangement joins TRBV5-5 to TRBJ2-5; D is unresolved. The CDR3 is made up of 14 amino acids. Germline CDR1 SGHKS, CDR2 YYEKEE (reference sequence). Trimming shortened V by 0 bases and J by 1 base, and 7 bases separated the two germline ends. The CDR3 DNA reads as TGTGCCAGCAGCTTGGCTGCAGCCCAAGAGACCCAGTACTTC. Protein sequence: CASSLAAAQETQYF. Full variable domain (missing parts from reference TRBV5-5 and TRBJ2-5): DAGVTQSPTHLIKTRGQQVTLRCSPISGHKSVSWYQQVLGQGPQFIFQYYEKEERGRGNFPDRFSARQFPNYSSELNVNALLLGDSALYLCASSLAAAQETQYFGPGTRLLVL.

This clone occurred many times. The identical CDR3 is also encoded by other nucleotide sequences in the sample. The chain joins TRBV4-3 to TRBJ2-3; D is uncertain. The germline CDR1 and CDR2 sequences are LGHNA and YSLEER. The CDR3 totals 13 residues. V was pared by 1 base and J by 1 base, with 3 bases between. In nucleotides, the CDR3 is TGCGCCAGCAGCCAAGGTCGCACAGATACGCAGTATTTT. Protein: CASSQGRTDTQYF.

The chain combines TRBV5-1 with TRBJ2-2; D may be TRBD1 (6 bases). CDR3 length: 15 residues. Trimming pared 1 base from V and 7 bases from J, leaving 14 bases between. Germline CDR1 and CDR2: SGHRS and YFSETQ. The CDR3 loop reads CASSLRTVWDGELFF. The DNA for the CDR3 is TGCGCCAGCAGCTTGAGGACAGTTTGGGACGGGGAGCTGTTTTTT. The entire variable domain, with the rest obtained from reference TRBV5-1 and TRBJ2-2, is as follows: KAGVTQTPRYLIKTRGQQVTLSCSPISGHRSVSWYQQTPGQGLQFLFEYFSETQRNKGNFPGRFSGRQFSNSRSEMNVSTLELGDSALYLCASSLRTVWDGELFFGEGSRLTVL.

The chain combines TRBV7-9 with TRBJ1-2; no firm D call. The CDR3 is made up of 15 amino acids. The V gene lost 2 bases and the J gene lost 0 bases, with 10 bases spanning the gap. Germline V gene lookup returns CDR1 SEHNR and CDR2 FQNEAQ (reference sequence). The CDR3 DNA reads as TGTGCCAGCAGCTTACTTTCCGGAGCTAACTATGGCTACACCTTC. The encoded protein is CASSLLSGANYGYTF.

The V and J genes are TRBV29-1 and TRBJ2-5; D is possibly TRBD1 (7 bases). V was shortened by 6 bases and J by 5 bases, with 16 bases between the two germline ends. In germline, CDR1 is SQVTM, CDR2 ANQGSEA. This CDR3 has 13 amino acids. The CDR3 here is CSVEEGARETQYF. DNA for the CDR3: TGCAGCGTCGAGGAGGGGGCACGGGAGACCCAGTACTTC.

The table lists this clone with a count of one. The CDR3 region has the DNA TGTGCCAGCTCCTCGTTAATGAGATCTGGGGCCAACGTCCTGACTTTC. It is translated as CASSSLMRSGANVLTF. The V and J genes are TRBV25-1 and TRBJ2-6; D is uncertain. The CDR3 is 16 residues long. Germline V lookup: CDR1 MGHDK, CDR2 SYGVNS. V lost 8 bases to trimming and J lost 1 base, with 15 bases between them.